Shown below are 3 T cell receptor beta chains from a single sample sequenced in a study of T cell responses to AZD1222 COVID-19 vaccine. Method: immunoSEQ multiplex PCR; TCRdb's copy keeps in-frame clones and lacks some. Among 100,000 to 140,000 clones listed, roughly 90% were seen once. The material sequenced was peripheral blood, taken on day 0 of AZD1222 vaccination. Receptor source: an adult in good health.

The chain employs TRBV7-9 and TRBJ1-5; D ambiguous. Germline V gives CDR1 SEHNR, CDR2 FQNEAQ (reference sequence). This CDR3 is 14 amino acids long. The V and J ends lost 0 bases and 0 bases respectively, with 3 bases between them. CDR3 amino acids: CASSLAVSNQPQHF. The CDR3 DNA is TGTGCCAGCAGCTTAGCGGTTAGCAATCAGCCCCAGCATTTT.

This rearrangement joins TRBV6-5 to TRBJ2-1; 11 bases align to TRBD2. Trimming cost V 2 bases and J 10 bases; bases outside gene matches: 10. The CDR3 runs 16 residues. Germline V CDR1 and CDR2: MNHEY, SVGAGI. The CDR3 DNA reads TGTGCCAGCAGTTACCGCACTAGCGGGAGATCGCGGGAGCAGTTCTTC. It encodes CASSYRTSGRSREQFF.

This clone showed up just once. The chain uses TRBV7-2 and TRBJ2-7; D is perhaps TRBD2 (7 bases). V dropped 1 base and J dropped 3 bases, with 13 bases sitting between them. The CDR3 is 15 residues long. The germline gives CDR1 SGHTA, CDR2 FQGNSA. In DNA, the CDR3 is TGTGCCAGCAGCTTAGGCGGGGGCCAAAACTACGAGCAGTACTTC. It codes for CASSLGGGQNYEQYF. Looking up the rest from reference TRBV7-2 and TRBJ2-7 gives the full variable domain: GAGVSQSPSNKVTEKGKDVELRCDPISGHTALYWYRQSLGQGLEFLIYFQGNSAPDKSGLPSDRFSAERTGGSVSTLTIQRTQQEDSAVYLCASSLGGGQNYEQYFGPGTRLTVT.